The clone carrying this T cell receptor (beta chain) showed up many times. Authors of the study amplified TCR beta CDR3 regions from RNA transcripts. First-round RT-PCR with HTBI primers amplified the TCR CDR3 region. TCRdb itself ran the multiplex PCR reads through MiXCR, one entry per CDR3 protein. The table lists hundreds of thousands of distinct CDR3 sequences, about a sixth of them singletons, with roughly 3.3% in the top ten. This sample is part of a study of T cells in Graves' hyperthyroidism and ophthalmopathy. The overall study: It was at initial diagnosis, before any treatment, that peripheral blood was collected.

Each diagnosis was grounded in clinical symptoms, serum thyroxine and TRAb, thyroid ultrasound, and orbital computed tomography. Fresh peripheral blood, approximately 9.6 ml, yielded the PBMCs. The sample taken for sequencing was blood. The TCR originated in a middle-aged woman with Graves' ophthalmopathy.

In DNA form, the CDR3 reads TGTGCCAGCAGCCGGGACAGGTCCCTCTATGGCTACACCTTC. Translated: CASSRDRSLYGYTF. The J gene is TRBJ1-2, the V gene TRBV11-1; 8 bases are a match to TRBD1. The length of the CDR3 is 14 residues. J was trimmed by 4 bases and V by 5 bases; bases with no gene match: 6. Germline V lookup: CDR1 SGHAT, CDR2 FQDESV (reference sequence). Drawing the rest from reference TRBV11-1 and TRBJ1-2, the complete variable domain is EAEVAQSPRYKITEKSQAVAFWCDPISGHATLYWYRQILGQGPELLVQFQDESVVDDSQLPKDRFSAERLKGVDSTLKIQPAELGDSAMYLCASSRDRSLYGYTFGSGTRLTVV.